Presented here are 15 T cell receptor beta chains from one specimen sequenced in a study of T cell repertoires in cytomegalovirus infection. TCRdb re-called the reads with MiXCR, one entry per CDR3 protein. The sample records about 680,000 distinct CDR3 sequences, 24% being singletons. The sample comprised CD8+ T cells from PBMCs. The receptors originated from a human donor in good health (CMV status not recorded). Some clones in this sample may be carry-over from other donors' samples.

This clonotype was seen only a few times. This sequence joins TRBV6-5 and TRBJ2-7, with 9 bases fitting TRBD1. Germline CDR1 MNHEY, CDR2 SVGAGI. The CDR3 length is 15 residues. The V and J ends lost 2 bases and 6 bases, in that order; junction bases with no gene match: 8. The CDR3 spells CASSYDRGNLLEQYF. The DNA of the CDR3 is TGTGCCAGCAGTTACGACAGGGGGAACCTCCTCGAGCAGTACTTC.

The chain couples TRBV5-4 to TRBJ1-2, with D hard to call. From germline, CDR1 is SGHNT and CDR2 YYREEE (reference sequence). There are 13 residues in the CDR3. The ends were cut back, 1 base at V and 7 bases at J, with 11 bases in the middle. CDR3 nucleotide sequence: TGTGCCAGCAGCTTGAAGGAGGCTGGTGGCTACACCTTC. This sequence encodes CASSLKEAGGYTF.

The J gene is TRBJ1-5, the V gene TRBV7-6, with D uncertain. This CDR3 has 12 amino acids. CDR1 is SGHVS, CDR2 FNYEAQ, per germline. The V gene lost 8 bases and the J gene lost 7 bases, with 12 bases spanning the gap. The CDR3 protein is CASQEGRQPQHF. For the CDR3, the DNA is TGTGCCAGCCAAGAAGGGAGACAGCCCCAGCATTTT.

The table lists this clonotype with many counts. This chain connects TRBV29-1 to TRBJ1-1; a possible D gene is TRBD1 (6 bases). Trimming shortened V by 7 bases and J by 4 bases, and 13 bases separated the two germline ends. Germline V lookup: CDR1 SQVTM, CDR2 ANQGSEA. This CDR3 is 12 amino acids long. The DNA for the CDR3 is TGCAGCGACCTACAGGGAGGCACTGAAGCTTTCTTT. It codes for CSDLQGGTEAFF.

This clonotype was observed many times. The V and J genes are TRBV2 and TRBJ2-5; possible D gene TRBD2, 5 bases. Trimming removed 3 bases at V and 7 bases at J, with 18 bases between. CDR3 size: 15 residues. Germline values: CDR1 SNHLY, CDR2 FYNNEI. CDR3 nucleotides: TGTGCCAGCAGTGAGAACTACAAGCCCGCGGGGACCCAGTACTTC. Amino acid sequence: CASSENYKPAGTQYF.

The table lists this clonotype with a few counts. This chain uses TRBV24-1 with TRBJ2-2; TRBD2 matches 7 bases. With V trimmed by 9 bases and J by 4 bases, 7 bases remained unmatched. The CDR3 loop spans 14 amino acids. Germline lookup yields CDR1 KGHDR and CDR2 SFDVKD. The CDR3 spells CATWAGEGTGELFF. The CDR3 DNA reads as TGTGCCACCTGGGCGGGGGAGGGCACCGGGGAGCTGTTTTTT.

Comments on this clonotype: A junction boundary mismatches the germline segment, possibly from a read error. This chain uses TRBV9 with TRBJ2-3; D unresolved. The germline gives CDR1 SGDLS, CDR2 YYNGEE. The CDR3 totals 15 residues. Here the CDR3 reads CAGSVAGHYTDTQYF. Here the CDR3 DNA reads TGTGCCGGCAGCGTAGCTGGGCACTACACAGATACGCAGTATTTT.

This clonotype was picked up a small number of times. The chain carries TRBV29-1 and TRBJ1-2, with 7 nucleotides matching TRBD1. CDR1 is SQVTM, CDR2 ANQGSEA, per germline. This CDR3 contains 17 residues. With V trimmed by 0 bases and J by 0 bases, 10 bases remained unmatched. The CDR3: CSVEEDYRGKANYGYTF. The CDR3 nucleotides are TGCAGCGTTGAAGAGGATTACAGGGGAAAGGCTAACTATGGCTACACCTTC.

The chain is built from TRBV7-9 and TRBJ2-1, with D uncertain. Germline V gives CDR1 SEHNR, CDR2 FQNEAQ (reference sequence). The CDR3 consists of 16 residues. Trimming stripped 1 base from V and 1 base from J, with 11 bases between. The CDR3 bases are TGTGCCAGCAGCTTAGGGCGTTCGGTGTCCTACAATGAGCAGTTCTTC. Protein product: CASSLGRSVSYNEQFF.

Of note for this clonotype: This sequence may be a read error, since a much larger clone differs from it by one base. This chain links TRBV27 with TRBJ2-2; TRBD1 matches 9 bases. Unmatched junction bases numbered 8, after V lost 8 bases and J lost 1 base. Looked up from germline, CDR1 is MNHEY and CDR2 is SMNVEV (reference sequence). The CDR3 has 16 amino acids. The CDR3 sequence is CASGPRDRENTGELFF. The CDR3 DNA reads TGTGCCAGCGGCCCCCGGGACAGGGAGAACACCGGGGAGCTGTTTTTT.

The chain carries TRBV7-9 and TRBJ2-5; 8 positions agree with TRBD1. The CDR3 runs 17 residues. Germline V CDR1 and CDR2: SEHNR, FQNEAQ (reference sequence). With 0 bases clipped from V and 4 bases from J, the junction kept 10 bases outside the gene matches. This CDR3 is CASSLAGVQGAGETQYF. CDR3 DNA: TGTGCCAGCAGCTTAGCGGGCGTGCAGGGGGCCGGAGAGACCCAGTACTTC.

This clonotype has a handful of counts. The chain has TRBV29-1 and TRBJ2-5; the D gene could be TRBD1 or TRBD2 (5 bases each). Germline assignment: CDR1 SQVTM and CDR2 ANQGSEA. This CDR3 is built from 14 residues. Trimming removed 5 bases from V and 7 bases from J, with 20 bases in between. CDR3 bases: TGCAGCGTTCCCTGGGCCAGGAGTGGGGGGACCCAGTACTTC. This translates into CSVPWARSGGTQYF.

CDR3 nucleotides: TGTGCCAGCAGCTTGGGCACAGGGAATCCCTACGAGCAGTACTTC. It yields the protein CASSLGTGNPYEQYF. The chain links TRBV5-6 to TRBJ2-7; tentatively, D is TRBD1 (6 bases). Germline-derived CDR1 and CDR2 are SGHDT and YYEEEE. V lost 0 bases and J 2 bases, leaving 12 bases between the germline ends. The CDR3 runs to 15 residues.

This clonotype was detected only a few times. This chain links TRBV20-1 with TRBJ2-6; D not certain. The germline V and J ends were trimmed by 2 bases and 0 bases, with 14 bases remaining between them. Germline-derived CDR1 and CDR2 are DFQATT and SNEGSKA (reference sequence). This CDR3 comprises 17 residues. The CDR3 reads CSARSDVRISGANVLTF. DNA for the CDR3: TGCAGTGCTAGATCTGACGTCAGAATCTCTGGGGCCAACGTCCTGACTTTC.

This clonotype was detected ten times or more. The chain combines TRBV7-6 with TRBJ1-2; D is unresolved. Germline V lookup: CDR1 SGHVS, CDR2 FNYEAQ. The CDR3 has 15 residues. Between the trimmed V and J ends, which lost 5 bases and 1 base, there was a span of 14 bases. The CDR3 spells CASSPRPGSNYGYTF. DNA for the CDR3: TGTGCCAGCAGCCCCCGACCTGGCAGTAACTATGGCTACACCTTC.